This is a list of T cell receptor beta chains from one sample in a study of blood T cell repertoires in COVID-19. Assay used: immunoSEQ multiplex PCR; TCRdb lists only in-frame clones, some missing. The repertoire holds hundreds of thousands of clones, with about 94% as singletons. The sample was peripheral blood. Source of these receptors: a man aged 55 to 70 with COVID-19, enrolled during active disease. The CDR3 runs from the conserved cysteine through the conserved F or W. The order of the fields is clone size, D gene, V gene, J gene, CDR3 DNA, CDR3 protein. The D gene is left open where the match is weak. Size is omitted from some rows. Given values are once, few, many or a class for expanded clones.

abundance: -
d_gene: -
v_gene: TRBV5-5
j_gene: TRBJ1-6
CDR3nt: TGTGCCAGCAGCATTGGTTACAGGGATTCACCCCTCCACTTT
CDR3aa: CASSIGYRDSPLHF

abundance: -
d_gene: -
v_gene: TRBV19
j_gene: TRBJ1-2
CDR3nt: TGTGCCAGTAGTCTAATGTCGGGGTCGGGCTACACCTTC
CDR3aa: CASSLMSGSGYTF

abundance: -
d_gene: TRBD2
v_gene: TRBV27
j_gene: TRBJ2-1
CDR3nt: TGTGCCAGCAGGAGAATAGGACTAGCGGACTCCTACAATGAGCAGTTCTTC
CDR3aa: CASRRIGLADSYNEQFF

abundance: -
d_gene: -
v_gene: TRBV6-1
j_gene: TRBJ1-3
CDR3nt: TGTGCCAGCAGTGAACCCCCGTACTCTGGAAACACCATATATTTT
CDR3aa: CASSEPPYSGNTIYF

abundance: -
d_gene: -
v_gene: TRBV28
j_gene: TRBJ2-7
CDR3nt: TGTGCCAGCAGTCAGGGGATCGGATTAAACGAGCAGTACTTC
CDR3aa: CASSQGIGLNEQYF

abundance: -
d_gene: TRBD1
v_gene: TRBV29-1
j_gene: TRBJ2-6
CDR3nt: TGCAGCGTGGGGACAGGTGTTCTCTCTGGGGCCAACGTCCTGACTTTC
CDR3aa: CSVGTGVLSGANVLTF

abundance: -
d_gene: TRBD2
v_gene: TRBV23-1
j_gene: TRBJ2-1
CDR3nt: TGCGCCAGCAGTCAATCGACTAGCGGCTACAATGAGCAGTTCTTC
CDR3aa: CASSQSTSGYNEQFF

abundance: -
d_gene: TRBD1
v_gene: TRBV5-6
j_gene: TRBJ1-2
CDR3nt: TGTGCCAGCAGCTTTCGACAGGGTTCAAACTATGGCTACACCTTC
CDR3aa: CASSFRQGSNYGYTF

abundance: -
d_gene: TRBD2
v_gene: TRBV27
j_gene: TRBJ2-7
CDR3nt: TGTGCCAGCAACCCTAGCGGGAGTCCCTACGAGCAGTACTTC
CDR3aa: CASNPSGSPYEQYF

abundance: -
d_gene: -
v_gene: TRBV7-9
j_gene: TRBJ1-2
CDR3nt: TGTGCCAGCAGCTTAGCAGGGGACTACTATGGCTACACCTTC
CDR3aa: CASSLAGDYYGYTF

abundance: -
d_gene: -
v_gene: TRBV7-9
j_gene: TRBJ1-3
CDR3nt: TGTGCCAGCAGCTTGCAGTCTGGAAACACCATATATTTT
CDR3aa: CASSLQSGNTIYF

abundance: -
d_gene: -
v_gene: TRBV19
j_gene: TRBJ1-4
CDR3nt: TGTGCCAGTAGTATCACCTCCGGATTAGGCAGGGAAAAACTGTTTTTT
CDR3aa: CASSITSGLGREKLFF

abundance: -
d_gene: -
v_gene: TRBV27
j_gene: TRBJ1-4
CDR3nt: TGTGCCAGCAGGAGCTTAGAAAAACTGTTTTTT
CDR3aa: CASRSLEKLFF

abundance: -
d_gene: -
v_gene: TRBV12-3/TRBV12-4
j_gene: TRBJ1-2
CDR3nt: TGTGCCAGCGGCCTTGAGACAGACTATGGCTACACCTTC
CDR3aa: CASGLETDYGYTF

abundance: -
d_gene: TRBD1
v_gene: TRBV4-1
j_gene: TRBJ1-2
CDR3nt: TGCGCCAGCAGCCAAGGGGGGACAGCCAGTAACTATGGCTACACCTTC
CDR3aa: CASSQGGTASNYGYTF

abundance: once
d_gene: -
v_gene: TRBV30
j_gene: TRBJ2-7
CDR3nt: TGTGCCTGGACGACGGGAAGAGGAGCCTACGAGCAGTACTTC
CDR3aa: CAWTTGRGAYEQYF

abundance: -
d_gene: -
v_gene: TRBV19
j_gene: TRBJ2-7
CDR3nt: TGTGCCAGTAGTATAGGACAGCTCTACGAGCAGTACTTC
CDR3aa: CASSIGQLYEQYF

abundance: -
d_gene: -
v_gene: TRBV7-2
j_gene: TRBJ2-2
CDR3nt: TGTGCCAGCAGCTTATCCGGGGGGAACACCGGGGAGCTGTTTTTT
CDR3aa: CASSLSGGNTGELFF

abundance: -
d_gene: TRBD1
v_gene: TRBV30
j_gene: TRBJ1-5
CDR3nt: TGTGCCTGGAGTACTGACAGGGGTTATCAGCCCCAGCATTTT
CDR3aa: CAWSTDRGYQPQHF

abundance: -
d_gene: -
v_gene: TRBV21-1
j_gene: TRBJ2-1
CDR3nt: TGTGCCAGCAGGGGGAAAGCGGGATGGAGAGGCAATGAGCAGTTCTTC
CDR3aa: CASRGKAGWRGNEQFF

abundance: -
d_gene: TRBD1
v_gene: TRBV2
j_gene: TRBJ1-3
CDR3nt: TGTGCCAGCAGTGAATTGCGACAGGGTTTTGGAAACACCATATATTTT
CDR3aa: CASSELRQGFGNTIYF

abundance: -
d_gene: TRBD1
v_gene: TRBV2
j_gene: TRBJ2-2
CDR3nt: TGTGCCAGCAGAGACAGGGAATACGGGGAGCTGTTTTTT
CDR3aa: CASRDREYGELFF